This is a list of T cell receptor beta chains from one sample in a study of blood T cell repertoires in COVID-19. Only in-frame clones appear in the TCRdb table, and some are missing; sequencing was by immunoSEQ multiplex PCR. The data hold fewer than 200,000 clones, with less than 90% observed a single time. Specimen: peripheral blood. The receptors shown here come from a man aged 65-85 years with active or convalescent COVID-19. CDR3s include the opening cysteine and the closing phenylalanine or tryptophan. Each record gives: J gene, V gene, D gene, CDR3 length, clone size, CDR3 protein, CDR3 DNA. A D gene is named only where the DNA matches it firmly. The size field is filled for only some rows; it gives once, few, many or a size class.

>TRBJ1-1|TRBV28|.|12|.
CASSSRIGVTFF
TGTGCCAGCAGTTCGAGGATAGGGGTAACTTTCTTT
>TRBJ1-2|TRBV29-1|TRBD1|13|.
CSVGDRPNYGYTF
TGCAGCGTTGGGGACAGACCGAACTATGGCTACACCTTC
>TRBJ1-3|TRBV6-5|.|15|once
CASSYGGTQGNTIYF
TGTGCCAGCAGTTACGGAGGCACGCAGGGAAACACCATATATTTT
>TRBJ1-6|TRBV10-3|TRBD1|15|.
CAISEIGTDNSPLHF
TGTGCCATCAGTGAGATTGGGACAGACAATTCACCCCTCCACTTT
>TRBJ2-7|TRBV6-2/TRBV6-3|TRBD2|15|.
CASSYSRGRAYEQYF
TGTGCCAGCAGTTACTCTCGCGGGAGGGCCTACGAGCAGTACTTC
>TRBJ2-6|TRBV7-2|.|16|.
CASSNRTSVGANVLTF
TGTGCCAGCAGCAATCGGACATCGGTGGGGGCCAACGTCCTGACTTTC
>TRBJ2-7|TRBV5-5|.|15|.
CASSLSQGNSYEQYF
TGTGCCAGCAGCTTGTCCCAGGGGAACTCCTACGAGCAGTACTTC
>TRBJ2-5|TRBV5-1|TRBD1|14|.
CASSIGQGEETQYF
TGCGCCAGCAGCATCGGACAGGGTGAAGAGACCCAGTACTTC
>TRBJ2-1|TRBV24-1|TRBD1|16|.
CATSDPRQGAGNEQFF
TGTGCCACCAGTGATCCCCGACAGGGAGCTGGCAATGAGCAGTTCTTC
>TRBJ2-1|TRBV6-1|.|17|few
CASSAPRRQSTYNEQFF
TGTGCCAGCAGTGCGCCCCGACGACAGAGCACCTACAATGAGCAGTTCTTC
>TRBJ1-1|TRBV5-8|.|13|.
CASSLRGGLKAFF
TGTGCCAGCAGCTTGAGGGGAGGACTGAAAGCTTTCTTT
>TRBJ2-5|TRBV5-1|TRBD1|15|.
CASSLVGTGVETQYF
TGCGCCAGCAGCTTGGTCGGGACAGGGGTTGAGACCCAGTACTTC
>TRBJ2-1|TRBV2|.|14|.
CASEGAGGPNEQFF
TGTGCCAGTGAGGGGGCAGGGGGGCCCAATGAGCAGTTCTTC
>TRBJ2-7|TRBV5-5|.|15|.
CASTPLGDTLYEQYF
TGTGCCAGCACCCCCCTGGGGGACACCCTCTACGAGCAGTACTTC
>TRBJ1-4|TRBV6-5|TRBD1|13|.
CATHRGYNEKLFF
TGTGCCACTCACAGGGGATATAATGAAAAACTGTTTTTT
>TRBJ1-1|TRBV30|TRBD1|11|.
CAWDRGTEAFF
TGTGCCTGGGACAGGGGGACTGAAGCTTTCTTT
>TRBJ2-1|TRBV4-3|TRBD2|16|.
CASSQDGAGGSVEQFF
TGCGCCAGCAGCCAAGATGGAGCGGGGGGTTCTGTAGAGCAGTTCTTC
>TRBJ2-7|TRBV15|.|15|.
CATSSTGLESWEQYF
TGTGCCACCAGCAGCACAGGGTTGGAGTCTTGGGAGCAGTACTTC
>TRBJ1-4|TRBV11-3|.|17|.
CASSSTEAGSGSEKLFF
TGTGCCAGCAGCTCGACCGAAGCCGGGAGCGGGAGTGAAAAACTGTTTTTT
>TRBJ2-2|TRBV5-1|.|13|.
CASSEGQTGELFF
TGCGCCAGCAGCGAAGGACAAACCGGGGAGCTGTTTTTT
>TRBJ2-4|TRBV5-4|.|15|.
CASSLTGLAKNIQYF
TGTGCCAGCAGCTTGACCGGTCTGGCCAAAAACATTCAGTACTTC
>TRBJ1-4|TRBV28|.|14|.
CASGLQGGSEKLFF
TGTGCCAGCGGACTACAGGGCGGGAGTGAAAAACTGTTTTTT
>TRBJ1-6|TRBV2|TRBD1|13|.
CASRTGFNSPLHF
TGTGCCAGTAGGACAGGGTTTAATTCACCCCTCCACTTT
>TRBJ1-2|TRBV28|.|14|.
CASSIPGSNYGYTF
TGTGCCAGCAGTATCCCGGGAAGCAACTATGGCTACACCTTC
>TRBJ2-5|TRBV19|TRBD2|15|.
CASSRTSPGQETQYF
TGTGCCAGTAGCCGGACTAGCCCGGGGCAAGAGACCCAGTACTTC
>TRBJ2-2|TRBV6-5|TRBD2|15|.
CASSRSGRNTGELFF
TGTGCCAGCAGTAGAAGCGGGAGGAACACCGGGGAGCTGTTTTTT
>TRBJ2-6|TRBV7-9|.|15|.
CASSSLLSGANVLTF
TGTGCCAGCAGCTCCTTGCTATCTGGGGCCAACGTCCTGACTTTC
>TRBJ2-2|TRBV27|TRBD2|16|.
CASSLSGLVVTGELFF
TGTGCCAGCAGTTTATCCGGACTAGTCGTGACCGGGGAGCTGTTTTTT
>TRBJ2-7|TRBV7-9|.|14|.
CASTQPGNSHEQYF
TGTGCCAGCACTCAACCCGGGAACAGCCACGAGCAGTACTTC
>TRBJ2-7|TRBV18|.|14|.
CASSPQLGRDEQYF
TGTGCCAGCTCACCACAGCTGGGTCGGGACGAGCAGTACTTC
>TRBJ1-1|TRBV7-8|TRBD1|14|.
CASSLKQGWTEAFF
TGTGCCAGCAGCTTAAAACAGGGGTGGACTGAAGCTTTCTTT
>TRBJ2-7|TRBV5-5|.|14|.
CASSLEGQWHEQYF
TGTGCCAGCAGCTTGGAGGGACAATGGCACGAGCAGTACTTC
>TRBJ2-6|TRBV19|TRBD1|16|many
CASSTGTDAGANVLTF
TGTGCCAGTAGTACCGGGACAGACGCTGGGGCCAACGTCCTGACTTTC
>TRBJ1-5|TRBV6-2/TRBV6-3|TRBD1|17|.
CASSYSLGQGPNQPQHF
TGTGCCAGCAGTTACTCGCTGGGACAGGGGCCCAATCAGCCCCAGCATTTT
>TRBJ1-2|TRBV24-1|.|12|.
CATSEGANGYTF
TGTGCCACCAGTGAAGGGGCGAATGGCTACACCTTC
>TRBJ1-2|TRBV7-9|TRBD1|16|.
CASSFLDRVVDYGYTF
TGTGCCAGCAGCTTCCTGGACAGGGTGGTCGACTATGGCTACACCTTC
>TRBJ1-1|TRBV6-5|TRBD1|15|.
CASSPMGQGNTEAFF
TGTGCCAGCAGCCCCATGGGACAGGGGAACACTGAAGCTTTCTTT
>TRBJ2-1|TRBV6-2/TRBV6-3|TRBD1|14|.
CASSSHNRGPEQFF
TGTGCCAGCAGCAGCCATAACAGGGGTCCGGAGCAGTTCTTC
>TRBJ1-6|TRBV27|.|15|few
CASSFRQVANSPLHF
TGTGCCAGCAGTTTCCGACAGGTCGCCAATTCACCCCTCCACTTT
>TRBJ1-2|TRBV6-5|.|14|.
CASSYKDRSYGYTF
TGTGCCAGCAGTTACAAAGACAGGAGCTATGGCTACACCTTC
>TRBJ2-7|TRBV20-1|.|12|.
CSASGGLYEQYF
TGCAGTGCTAGTGGGGGGCTCTACGAGCAGTACTTC
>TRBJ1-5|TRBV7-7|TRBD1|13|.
CASKGQGIPQEHF
TGTGCCAGCAAGGGACAGGGGATCCCTCAGGAGCATTTT
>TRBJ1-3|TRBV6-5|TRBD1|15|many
CASRLTGGIGNTIYF
TGTGCCAGCAGATTGACAGGGGGCATTGGAAACACCATATATTTT
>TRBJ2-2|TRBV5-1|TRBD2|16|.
CASSSLTSGNTGELFF
TGCGCCAGCAGCTCCCTAACTAGCGGGAACACCGGGGAGCTGTTTTTT
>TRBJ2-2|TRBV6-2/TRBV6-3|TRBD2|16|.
CASSRSGTSVSGELFF
TGTGCCAGCAGTCGCTCCGGGACTAGTGTATCCGGGGAGCTGTTTTTT
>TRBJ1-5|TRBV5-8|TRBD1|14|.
CASSEGQPAGPQHF
TGTGCCAGCAGCGAGGGACAGCCCGCAGGGCCCCAGCATTTT
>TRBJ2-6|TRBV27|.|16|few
CASKKGTASGANVLTF
TGTGCCAGCAAGAAAGGGACTGCCTCTGGGGCCAACGTCCTGACTTTC
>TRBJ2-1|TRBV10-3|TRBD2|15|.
CAISQLAGNVDEQFF
TGTGCCATCAGTCAACTAGCGGGGAATGTTGATGAGCAGTTCTTC
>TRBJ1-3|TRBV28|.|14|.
CASTSGPYGNTIYF
TGTGCCAGCACTTCTGGGCCTTATGGAAACACCATATATTTT
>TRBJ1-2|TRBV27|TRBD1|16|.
CASSPGTANRNYGYTF
TGTGCCAGCAGTCCTGGGACAGCGAACAGGAACTATGGCTACACCTTC
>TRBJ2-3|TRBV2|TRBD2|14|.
CASITSGVPDTQYF
TGTGCCAGCATCACTAGCGGAGTTCCGGATACGCAGTATTTT
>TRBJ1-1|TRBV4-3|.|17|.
CASSQDRERVRGTEAFF
TGCGCCAGCAGCCAAGATCGGGAGAGGGTGCGCGGCACTGAAGCTTTCTTT
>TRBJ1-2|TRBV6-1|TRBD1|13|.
CASSDGQGRGYTF
TGTGCCAGCAGTGACGGACAGGGCCGGGGCTACACCTTC
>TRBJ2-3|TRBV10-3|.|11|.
CAISERDTQYF
TGTGCCATCAGTGAACGGGATACGCAGTATTTT
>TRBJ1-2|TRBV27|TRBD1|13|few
CARGGQGSYSYTF
TGTGCCAGGGGTGGACAGGGGAGTTATAGCTACACCTTC